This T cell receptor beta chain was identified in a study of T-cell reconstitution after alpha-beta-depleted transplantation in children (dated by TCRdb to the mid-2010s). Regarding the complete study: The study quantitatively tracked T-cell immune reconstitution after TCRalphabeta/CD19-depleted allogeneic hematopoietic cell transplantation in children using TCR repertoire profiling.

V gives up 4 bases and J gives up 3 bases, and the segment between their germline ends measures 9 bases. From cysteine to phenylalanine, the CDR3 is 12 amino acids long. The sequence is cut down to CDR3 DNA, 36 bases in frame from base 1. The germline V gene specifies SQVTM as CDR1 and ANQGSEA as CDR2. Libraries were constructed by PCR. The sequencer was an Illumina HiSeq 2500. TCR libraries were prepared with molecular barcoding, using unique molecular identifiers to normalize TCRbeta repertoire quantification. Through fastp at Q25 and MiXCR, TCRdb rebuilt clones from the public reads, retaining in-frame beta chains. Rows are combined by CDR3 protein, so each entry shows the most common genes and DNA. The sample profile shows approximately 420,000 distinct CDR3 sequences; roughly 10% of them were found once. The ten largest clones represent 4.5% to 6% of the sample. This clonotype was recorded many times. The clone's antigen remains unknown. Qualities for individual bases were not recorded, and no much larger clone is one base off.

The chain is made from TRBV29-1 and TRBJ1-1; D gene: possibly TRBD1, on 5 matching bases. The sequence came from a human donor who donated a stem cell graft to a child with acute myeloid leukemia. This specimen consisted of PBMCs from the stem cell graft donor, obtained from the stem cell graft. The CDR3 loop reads CSVGLGDTEAFF. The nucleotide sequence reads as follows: TGCAGCGTTGGGTTGGGGGACACTGAAGCTTTCTTT.